Listed here are 7 T cell receptor beta chains from one sample, sequenced in a study of response to subunit inactivated influenza vaccine. Using its own MiXCR run on the RT-PCR reads, TCRdb lists one record per CDR3 protein. The table shows some 800,000 distinct CDR3 sequences, with approximately 22% occurring only once. The sequencing here drew on PBMCs from blood, taken roughly 5 days after vaccination. The source is a man aged 50 to 60 who received an inactivated influenza vaccine.

There are a few counts of this clonotype. The chain employs TRBV30 and TRBJ1-5; 9 bases are a match to TRBD1. J gave up 4 bases and V 6 bases, and 4 bases lay outside the gene matches. The CDR3 length is 13 residues. Germline assignment: CDR1 GTSNPN and CDR2 SVGIG (reference sequence). DNA of the CDR3: TGTGCCTGCACGGGACAGGGAAATCAGCCCCAGCATTTT. Encoded protein: CACTGQGNQPQHF.

The gene calls are TRBV7-6 and TRBJ2-1; 8 nucleotides align to TRBD2. The V and J ends lost 4 bases and 4 bases, in that order; junction bases with no gene match: 3. The CDR3 totals 14 residues. In germline, CDR1 is SGHVS, CDR2 FNYEAQ. The CDR3 nucleotides read TGTGCCAGCAGCTATAGCGGGAAATACAATGAGCAGTTCTTC. As protein: CASSYSGKYNEQFF.

This clonotype was found a few times. The gene calls are TRBV15 and TRBJ1-1; no definite D call. Germline CDR1 is LNHNV and CDR2 is YYDKDF (reference sequence). V lost 5 bases and J 5 bases, leaving 12 bases between the germline ends. The CDR3 totals 13 residues. The CDR3 here is CATSAWIGTEAFF. For the CDR3, the DNA is TGTGCCACCAGCGCCTGGATCGGGACTGAAGCTTTCTTT.

CDR3 in DNA: TGTGCCAGCAGCCAAGCTTATCCTAGCGGGAGGTTGGAGACCCAGTACTTC. The encoded protein is CASSQAYPSGRLETQYF. The chain recombines TRBV4-2 with TRBJ2-5, with TRBD2 identical over 11 bases. CDR1 is LGHNA and CDR2 is YNFKEQ in the germline V gene. V lost 1 base, J lost 5 bases, and 9 bases stayed unmatched. This CDR3 is built from 17 residues.

A few counts support this clonotype. The chain carries TRBV6-1 and TRBJ2-5; 8 nucleotides line up with TRBD1. Trimming cost V 6 bases and J 3 bases; bases outside gene matches: 6. The CDR3 runs to 14 residues. CDR1 and CDR2 from the germline V gene are MNHNS and SASEGT. CDR3 in DNA: TGTGCCAGCAGGATGACAGGGGTTGAAGAGACCCAGTACTTC. It codes for CASRMTGVEETQYF.

This clonotype was counted between two and nine times. The chain joins TRBV6-2 or TRBV6-3 to TRBJ2-1, with TRBD2 as a possible D gene (7 bases). This CDR3 comprises 14 residues. CDR1 is MNHEY and CDR2 is SVGEGT in the germline V gene. V lost 6 bases and J lost 7, with 16 bases in between. CDR3 loop: CASRQRDNRNEQFF. CDR3 DNA sequence: TGTGCCAGCAGGCAGCGGGACAATCGGAATGAGCAGTTCTTC.

This clonotype was counted only a few times. CDR3 loop: CASTWGGSYEQYF. The CDR3 nucleotides are TGTGCCAGCACCTGGGGGGGGTCCTACGAGCAGTACTTC. The rearrangement joins TRBV21-1 to TRBJ2-7; the table calls TRBD1, which could not be checked here. TRBV21-1 is recorded as a pseudogene. The CDR3 is 13 residues long.